Below, one T cell receptor (beta chain) is given with its context. The antigen is unknown. The junction departs from the called germline gene at one end, perhaps through a read error. Every patient had relapsed following autologous stem cell transplantation, and cohorts differed in brentuximab vedotin exposure. Clones were read by immunoSEQ multiplex PCR, and TCRdb kept only the in-frame ones, dropping some. The table records roughly 13,000 clones, around nine tenths of them present only once. The data belong to a study of PD-1 blockade in classical Hodgkin lymphoma. Overall study results and limits: Complete responders showed a baseline diversity that resembled the diversity of newly diagnosed patients. A reduction in baseline TCR diversity was reportedly seen in newly diagnosed patients relative to healthy donors.

This CDR3 has 15 amino acids. Per germline, CDR1 SQVTM and CDR2 ANQGSEA. This chain links TRBV29-1 with TRBJ1-4; a possible D gene is TRBD1 (6 bases). The receptor was isolated from a human donor with classical Hodgkin lymphoma. The sequences come from peripheral blood mononuclear cells (PBMCs), collected at baseline. CDR3 residues: CSAEGGAAQNEKLFF. The DNA of the CDR3 is TGCAGCGCTGAAGGGGGGGCAGCTCAAAATGAAAAACTGTTTTTT. Supplemented by reference TRBV29-1 and TRBJ1-4, the full variable domain reads SAVISQKPSRDICQRGTSLTIQCQVDSQVTMMFWYRQQPGQSLTLIATANQGSEATYESGFVIDKFPISRPNLTFSTLTVSNMSPEDSSIYLCSAEGGAAQNEKLFFGSGTQLSVL.